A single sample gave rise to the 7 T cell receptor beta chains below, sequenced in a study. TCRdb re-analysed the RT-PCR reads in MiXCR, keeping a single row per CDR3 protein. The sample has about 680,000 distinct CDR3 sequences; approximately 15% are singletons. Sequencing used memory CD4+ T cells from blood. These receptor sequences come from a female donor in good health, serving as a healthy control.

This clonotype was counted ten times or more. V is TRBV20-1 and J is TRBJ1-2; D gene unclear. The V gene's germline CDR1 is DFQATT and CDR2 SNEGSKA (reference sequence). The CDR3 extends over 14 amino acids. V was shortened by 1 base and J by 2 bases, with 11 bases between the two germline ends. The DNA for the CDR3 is TGCAGTGCTAGAGGGCAGGCGAACAACTATGGCTACACCTTC. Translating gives CSARGQANNYGYTF.

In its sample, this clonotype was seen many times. For the CDR3, the DNA is TGTGCCAGCAGCTTTGGGAACAGGGGGCTGGATGAGCAGTTCTTC. Translated, it gives CASSFGNRGLDEQFF. The genes are TRBV7-2 and TRBJ2-1; TRBD1 agrees at 9 bases. CDR3 size: 15 residues. The V gene's germline CDR1 is SGHTA and CDR2 FQGNSA. The V segment lost 3 bases and the J segment 8 bases; nucleotides outside the gene matches: 8.

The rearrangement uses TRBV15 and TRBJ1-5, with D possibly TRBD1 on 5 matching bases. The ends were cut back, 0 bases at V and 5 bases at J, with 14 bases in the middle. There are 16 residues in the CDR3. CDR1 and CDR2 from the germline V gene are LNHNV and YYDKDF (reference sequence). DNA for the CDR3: TGTGCCACCAGCAGAGATGATGGGGGGATGTATCAGCCCCAGCATTTT. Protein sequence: CATSRDDGGMYQPQHF.

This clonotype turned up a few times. CDR3 DNA sequence: TGTGCCAGCAGCCCGACAGGGTTGTTGGGACAGACCCAGTACTTC. Translation: CASSPTGLLGQTQYF. The chain couples TRBV7-2 to TRBJ2-5; 7 positions match TRBD1. Germline CDR1 and CDR2: SGHTA and FQGNSA. Trimming removed 5 bases from V and 6 bases from J; junction bases left unmatched: 12. There are 15 residues in the CDR3.

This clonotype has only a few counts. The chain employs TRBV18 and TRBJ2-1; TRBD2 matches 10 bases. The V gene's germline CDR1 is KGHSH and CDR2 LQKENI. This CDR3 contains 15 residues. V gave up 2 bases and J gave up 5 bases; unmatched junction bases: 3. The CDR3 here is CASSPVLAGDNEQFF. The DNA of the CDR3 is TGTGCCAGCTCACCAGTTCTAGCGGGAGACAATGAGCAGTTCTTC.

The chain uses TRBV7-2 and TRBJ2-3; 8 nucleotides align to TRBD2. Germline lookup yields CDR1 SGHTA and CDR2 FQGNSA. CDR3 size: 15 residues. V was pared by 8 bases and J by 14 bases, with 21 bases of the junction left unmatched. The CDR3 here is CASGLKGAGEAFVYF. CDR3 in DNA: TGTGCCAGCGGCCTGAAGGGAGCGGGAGAGGCCTTTGTGTATTTT.

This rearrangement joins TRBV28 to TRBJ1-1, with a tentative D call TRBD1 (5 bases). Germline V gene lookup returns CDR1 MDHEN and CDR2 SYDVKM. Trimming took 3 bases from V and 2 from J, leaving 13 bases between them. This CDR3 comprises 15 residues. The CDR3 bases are TGTGCCAGCAGTTTGCATCCGGGGGTAAACACTGAAGCTTTCTTT. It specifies CASSLHPGVNTEAFF.